This T cell receptor beta chain stems from a study of T cell changes during pregnancy in multiple sclerosis. CDR1 is SNHLY and CDR2 is FYNNEI in the germline V gene. V lost 4 bases to trimming and J lost 7 bases; unmatched junction nucleotides: 6. This CDR3 is 13 amino acids long. Measured with immunoSEQ multiplex PCR; TCRdb has only the in-frame clones, and not every one. The sample contains more than 90,000 clones, over 80% of which appear only once. V is TRBV2 and J is TRBJ2-5; 7 bases agree with TRBD2. Material: peripheral blood, obtained after pregnancy. This TCR was sampled from a female donor with multiple sclerosis, enrolled in a pregnancy study. This CDR3 is CASSGEGPPTQYF. The CDR3 bases are TGTGCCAGCAGTGGGGAGGGCCCGCCGACCCAGTACTTC.